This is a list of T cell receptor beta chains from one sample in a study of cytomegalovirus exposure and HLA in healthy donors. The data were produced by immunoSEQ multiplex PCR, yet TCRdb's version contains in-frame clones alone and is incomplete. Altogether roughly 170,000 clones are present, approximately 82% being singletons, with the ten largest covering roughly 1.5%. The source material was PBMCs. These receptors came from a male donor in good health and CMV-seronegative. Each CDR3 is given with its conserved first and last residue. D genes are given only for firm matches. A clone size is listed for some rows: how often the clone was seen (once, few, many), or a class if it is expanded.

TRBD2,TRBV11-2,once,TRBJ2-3,TGTGCCAGCAGCTTGCGGACTAGCGGGCTAACAGATACGCAGTATTTT,CASSLRTSGLTDTQYF
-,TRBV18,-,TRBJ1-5,TGTGCCAGCTCACCTCTCAGTCGGGGGGATCAGCCCCAGCATTTT,CASSPLSRGDQPQHF
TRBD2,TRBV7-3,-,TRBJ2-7,TGTGCCAGCAGCATCGGACTAGGCGGCTACGAGCAGTACTTC,CASSIGLGGYEQYF
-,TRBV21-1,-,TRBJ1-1,TGTGCCAGCAGCAAAGAGTGCGGCACCCGGAACACTGAAGCTTTCTTT,CASSKECGTRNTEAFF
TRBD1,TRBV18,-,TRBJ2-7,TGTGCCAGCTCACCACCCGGGACAGGGGGCCACGAGCAGTACTTC,CASSPPGTGGHEQYF
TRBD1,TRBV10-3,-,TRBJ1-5,TGTGCCATCAGTGCCTCAAATGGGGACAGGGGGCTCGCGGGCAATCAGCCCCAGCATTTT,CAISASNGDRGLAGNQPQHF
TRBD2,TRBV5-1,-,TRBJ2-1,TGCGCCAGCAGCTTCACTAGCGGGGTCTTCCATGAGCAGTTCTTC,CASSFTSGVFHEQFF
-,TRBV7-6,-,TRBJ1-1,TGTGCCAGCAGTCAAGGGGACACCTATATGAACACTGAAGCTTTCTTT,CASSQGDTYMNTEAFF
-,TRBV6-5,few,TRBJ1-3,TGTGCCAGCCGCATCGGGGGGCAAAGGGGCACCATATATTTT,CASRIGGQRGTIYF
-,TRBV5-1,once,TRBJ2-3,TGCGCCAGCAAGGTGGGCCCAGGCACAGATACGCAGTATTTT,CASKVGPGTDTQYF
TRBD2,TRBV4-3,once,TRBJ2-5,TGCGCCAGCAGCCAAGAGGCTAGCGGGAGGGCCGGGGAGACCCAGTACTTC,CASSQEASGRAGETQYF
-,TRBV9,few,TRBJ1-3,TGTGCCAGCAGCGTAGCTATTAGCGACTCTGGAAACACCATATATTTT,CASSVAISDSGNTIYF
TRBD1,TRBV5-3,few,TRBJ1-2,TGTGCCAGAAGCGAACTTCCTACAGGGGGCTGGTATGGCTACACCTTC,CARSELPTGGWYGYTF
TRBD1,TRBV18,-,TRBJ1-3,TGTGCCAGCTCCTTGGGACAGGGAAATTCTGGAAACACCATATATTTT,CASSLGQGNSGNTIYF
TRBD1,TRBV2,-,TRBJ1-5,TGTGCCAGCAGCCGGGACAGAGCAAATCAGCCCCAGCATTTT,CASSRDRANQPQHF
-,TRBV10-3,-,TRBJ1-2,TGTGCCATCAGTGAGCCAAACGCCCAGGAAAACTATGGCTACACCTTC,CAISEPNAQENYGYTF